The 4 T cell receptor beta chains below were found in one sample sequenced in a study of immune characterization of retroperitoneal liposarcoma. A single record per CDR3 protein comes from TCRdb applying MiXCR to the PCR reads. Among about 10,000 distinct CDR3 sequences listed, over 35% were seen once. Input material: tumor tissue. The receptors were sampled from a male donor with retroperitoneal liposarcoma.

The chain is built from TRBV7-6 and TRBJ1-2; perhaps TRBD1 as D (5 bases). Germline V gene lookup returns CDR1 SGHVS and CDR2 FNYEAQ. V shed 5 bases and J shed 4 bases, with 14 bases lying between them. The CDR3 runs to 14 residues. The CDR3 DNA reads TGTGCCAGCAGCCCCGTCAGGGAAAGCTATGGCTACACCTTC. Residues: CASSPVRESYGYTF.

This clonotype was detected a few times. The chain carries TRBV7-9 and TRBJ1-1; 8 bases match TRBD1. The CDR3 is 13 residues long. V lost 8 bases and J lost 1; bases outside the gene matches: 3. CDR1 and CDR2 from the germline V gene are SEHNR and FQNEAQ (reference sequence). CDR3 amino acids: CASEQGGNTEAFF. Here the CDR3 DNA reads TGTGCCAGCGAACAGGGGGGGAACACTGAAGCTTTCTTT.

The chain joins TRBV12-3 or TRBV12-4 to TRBJ2-4, with D tentatively TRBD1 (6 bases). The better agreement between TRBJ2-7 and the DNA end casts doubt on the J call. This CDR3 has 14 amino acids. The CDR3 nucleotides are TGTGCCAGCAGACCTTCGGACAGACCCTACGAGCAGTACTTC. Its translation is CASRPSDRPYEQYF.

This clonotype has just a few counts. The rearrangement joins TRBV6-1 to TRBJ2-1; 11 nucleotides agree with TRBD2. J was trimmed by 6 bases and V by 0 bases; bases with no gene match: 7. Germline V CDR1 and CDR2: MNHNS, SASEGT. The length of the CDR3 is 17 residues. The CDR3 is CASSEAGGLAGGNEQFF. CDR3 sequence (DNA): TGTGCCAGCAGTGAAGCTGGCGGGCTAGCGGGAGGCAATGAGCAGTTCTTC.